The clone carrying this T cell receptor beta chain occurred a few times. This record belongs to a study of technical replicates of blood from a few donors. TCRdb's copy holds only in-frame clones and misses some; the assay was immunoSEQ multiplex PCR. The sample carries more than 60,000 clones, just under 90% recorded once. The CDR3 length is 13 residues. V shed 0 bases and J shed 6 bases, with 12 bases lying between them. Germline CDR1 reads GTSNPN; CDR2 reads SVGIG (reference sequence). This chain uses TRBV30 with TRBJ2-7; tentatively, D is TRBD1 (5 bases). The sequencing sample was made of PBMCs. This receptor was taken from a human donor in good health. Some clones in this sample may be carry-over from other donors' samples. The CDR3 reads CAWSVQDSREQYF. As DNA, the CDR3 is TGTGCCTGGAGTGTACAAGACAGTCGCGAGCAGTACTTC.